This entry is about one T cell receptor (beta chain). Participants reported their clinical history, and cohort assignment relied on those reports. Before being deemed recovered, Cohort 3 donors had two negative PCRs, clearance, or symptom resolution. The sample belongs to a study of blood T cell repertoires in COVID-19. About the research overall: T cells, B-cell-depleted T cells, or PBMCs supplied cDNA or gDNA.

Per the authors' pipeline: Nucleated cell number was recorded as an estimate derived from reference gene primer amplification. Sequenced by immunoSEQ multiplex PCR; TCRdb stores in-frame clones only, minus some. The V and J calls and clone size are taken from that table; D and trimming were inferred from the DNA. This table holds over 150,000 clones, 80% to 90% found once. Sample: PBMCs or T cells enriched from blood (not recorded which). The TCR originated in a man aged 50 or older who had recovered from COVID-19.

CDR3 in DNA: TGTGCCAGCAGCTTTCCGGACAGGGGTTATGAAAAACTGTTTTTT. The encoded protein is CASSFPDRGYEKLFF. The chain is built from TRBV7-9 and TRBJ1-4; 9 bases are shared with TRBD1. Germline CDR1 is SEHNR and CDR2 is FQNEAQ (reference sequence). Trimming at V came to 3 bases and at J to 6 bases, leaving 5 bases not matched to a gene. The CDR3 runs 15 residues.